The 15 T cell receptor beta chains below all came from one sample that was sequenced in a study of blood T cell repertoires in COVID-19. This table comes from immunoSEQ multiplex PCR, and its TCRdb copy is limited to in-frame clones, with some not included. The sample lists 200,000 to 250,000 clones, 80% seen once, with 10% to 15% in the top ten. Input material: peripheral blood. The receptors shown here come from a human donor in a cohort sampled during active COVID-19.

The chain is built from TRBV7-8 and TRBJ2-1; 10 nucleotides match TRBD2. The V gene's germline CDR1 is SGHVS and CDR2 FQNEAQ. The CDR3 consists of 17 residues. Trimming cost V 4 bases and J 3 bases; bases outside gene matches: 9. In DNA form, the CDR3 reads TGTGCCAGCAGCTACGCCAGCGGGAGGGCCATCTACAATGAGCAGTTCTTC. Protein sequence: CASSYASGRAIYNEQFF. The full variable domain, with the rest looked up from reference TRBV7-8 and TRBJ2-1, is GAGVSQSPRYKVAKRGQDVALRCDPISGHVSLFWYQQALGQGPEFLTYFQNEAQLDKSGLPSDRFFAERPEGSVSTLKIQRTQQEDSAVYLCASSYASGRAIYNEQFFGPGTRLTVL.

This chain links TRBV6-5 with TRBJ2-1, with TRBD2 matching 10 bases. The germline gives CDR1 MNHEY, CDR2 SVGAGI. The J segment lost 6 bases and the V segment lost 6 bases, leaving 2 bases of the junction unmatched. CDR3 length: 13 amino acids. CDR3 in amino acids: CASRLAGRNEQFF. The CDR3 DNA reads TGTGCCAGCAGACTAGCGGGACGCAATGAGCAGTTCTTC.

The sample holds a few counts of this clone. The V call is TRBV5-6, the J call TRBJ2-3; D gene unclear. This CDR3 region has 15 residues. Germline assignment: CDR1 SGHDT and CDR2 YYEEEE. V lost 2 bases, J lost 3 bases, and 13 bases lay in between. The CDR3 DNA reads TGTGCCAGCAGCTTTAGCCCCGTTGAGACAGATACGCAGTATTTT. Its protein is CASSFSPVETDTQYF.

The V call is TRBV27, the J call TRBJ2-1; 12 bases line up with TRBD2. The germline V gene has CDR1 MNHEY and CDR2 SMNVEV (reference sequence). The V and J ends lost 8 bases and 8 bases, in that order; junction bases with no gene match: 4. The CDR3 is made up of 13 amino acids. The CDR3: CASPSGRAHEQFF. CDR3 in DNA: TGTGCCAGCCCTAGCGGGAGGGCCCATGAGCAGTTCTTC.

This clone has just a few counts. The V and J genes are TRBV6-6 and TRBJ2-7, with 15 bases fitting TRBD2. CDR1 is MNHNY and CDR2 is SVGAGI in the germline V gene (reference sequence). The length of the CDR3 is 18 residues. V lost 5 bases to trimming and J lost 2 bases; unmatched junction nucleotides: 10. The CDR3 protein is CASSPLGLAGGLTYEQYF. The CDR3 DNA is TGTGCCAGCAGTCCTCTAGGACTAGCGGGGGGGCTAACCTACGAGCAGTACTTC.

The chain combines TRBV6-2 or TRBV6-3 with TRBJ2-7; 12 nucleotides match TRBD1. The ends lost 2 bases at V and 5 bases at J; junction bases unmatched: 7. Germline V lookup: CDR1 MNHEY, CDR2 SVGEGT. This CDR3 is 16 amino acids long. CDR3 loop: CASSYVLGTGGHEQYF. Here the CDR3 DNA reads TGTGCCAGCAGTTACGTCCTCGGGACAGGGGGCCACGAGCAGTACTTC.

The rearrangement links TRBV5-4 to TRBJ2-5; D is possibly TRBD1 (6 bases). The ends were cut back, 4 bases at V and 1 base at J, with 8 bases in the middle. The CDR3 is 13 residues long. Per germline, CDR1 SGHNT and CDR2 YYREEE (reference sequence). The CDR3 sequence is CASSLDSQETQYF. In DNA form, the CDR3 reads TGTGCCAGCAGCCTGGACAGCCAAGAGACCCAGTACTTC.

This chain connects TRBV7-9 to TRBJ1-2, with D possibly matching TRBD1 (5 bases). Trimming shortened V by 2 bases and J by 6 bases, and 7 bases separated the two germline ends. Per the germline V gene, CDR1 is SEHNR and CDR2 is FQNEAQ (reference sequence). This CDR3 spans 12 amino acids. The CDR3 bases are TGTGCCAGCAGCTTAAGGGGTCATGGCTACACCTTC. Encoded protein: CASSLRGHGYTF.

The table lists this clone with a count of one. A read error may account for a junction end that differs from germline. The chain combines TRBV7-7 with TRBJ2-5, with TRBD1 as a possible D gene (6 bases). CDR1 and CDR2 (germline): SSHAT, FNYEAQ (reference sequence). The CDR3 contains 15 residues. The CDR3 DNA sequence: TGTGCTAGCAGCCTGGGATCAGGGGCACGAGAGACCCAGTACTTC. Protein sequence: CASSLGSGARETQYF.

V and J are TRBV5-6 and TRBJ2-7; 9 nucleotides line up with TRBD2. Germline CDR1 is SGHDT and CDR2 is YYEEEE. The trim removed 10 bases at V and 0 bases at J, leaving 5 bases unmatched. The CDR3 totals 13 residues. The CDR3 bases are TGTGCCGTTAGCGGGGGCAGCTCCTACGAGCAGTACTTC. It translates to CAVSGGSSYEQYF.

The chain has TRBV4-3 and TRBJ2-1, with no clear D. Germline V gene sequence: CDR1 LGHNA, CDR2 YSLEER. This CDR3 has 15 residues. V was shortened by 3 bases and J by 7 bases, with 16 bases between the two germline ends. CDR3 amino acids: CASSQAAFSPNEQFF. In DNA form, the CDR3 reads TGCGCCAGCAGCCAGGCCGCTTTCTCCCCTAATGAGCAGTTCTTC.

The chain employs TRBV9 and TRBJ2-6; D uncertain. The length of the CDR3 is 15 residues. Germline CDR1 SGDLS, CDR2 YYNGEE. Between the trimmed V and J ends, which lost 0 bases and 1 base, there was a span of 5 bases. The CDR3 nucleotides read TGTGCCAGCAGCGTAGTAGTGTCTGGGGCCAACGTCCTGACTTTC. This codes for CASSVVVSGANVLTF.

The chain uses TRBV24-1 and TRBJ1-5; TRBD1 is a possible D gene (5 bases). V was shortened by 7 bases and J by 4 bases, with 16 bases between the two germline ends. This CDR3 contains 15 residues. From germline, CDR1 is KGHDR and CDR2 SFDVKD. The CDR3 loop is CATRGRGDSNQPQHF. The CDR3 coding sequence is TGTGCCACCAGGGGGCGGGGCGACTCTAATCAGCCCCAGCATTTT.

This clone occurred a few times. This rearrangement joins TRBV9 to TRBJ2-3; 9 nucleotides line up with TRBD2. Germline-derived CDR1 and CDR2 are SGDLS and YYNGEE. V lost 7 bases, J lost 0 bases, and 9 bases stayed unmatched. The CDR3 totals 16 residues. The CDR3 nucleotides are TGTGCCAGCGCCCCGGGGACTAGCAGTAGCACAGATACGCAGTATTTT. Translation gives CASAPGTSSSTDTQYF.

The V gene is TRBV7-2, the J gene TRBJ1-6; possible D gene TRBD1, 6 bases. V lost 1 base to trimming and J lost 11 bases, with 15 bases between them. The CDR3 extends over 15 amino acids. The germline gives CDR1 SGHTA, CDR2 FQGNSA. The DNA of the CDR3 is TGTGCCAGCAGCTTAGATGGTACTCCAGGGGCACCCCTCCACTTT. It specifies CASSLDGTPGAPLHF. Combining the CDR3 with reference TRBV7-2 and TRBJ1-6 gives the whole variable domain GAGVSQSPSNKVTEKGKDVELRCDPISGHTALYWYRQSLGQGLEFLIYFQGNSAPDKSGLPSDRFSAERTGGSVSTLTIQRTQQEDSAVYLCASSLDGTPGAPLHFGNGTRLTVT.